This TCR beta chain originates from a study of blood T cell repertoires in COVID-19. Losses at the gene ends were 4 bases for V and 4 bases for J; bases not matched to a gene: 7. The CDR3 runs 14 residues. Germline CDR1 MNHEY, CDR2 SVGEGT. Clones were sequenced by immunoSEQ multiplex PCR, and TCRdb holds only the in-frame ones, with some missing. The table includes fewer than 180,000 clones, approximately 80% detected once. The sample holds a few counts of this clone. Sequencing used peripheral blood. The rearrangement uses TRBV6-2 or TRBV6-3 and TRBJ2-7, with 7 bases lining up with TRBD1. The clonotype was recovered from a man aged 65-85 years with acute or convalescent COVID-19. The DNA of the CDR3 is TGTGCCAGCAGTTCCGGACAGGCCCCATACGAGCAGTACTTC. It translates to CASSSGQAPYEQYF.